The sample holds many counts of the clone carrying this TCR beta chain. Ophthalmopathy was moderately-to-severely active, CAS at least 3, NOSPECS at least 4, lasting under 3 months. These data are taken from a study of Graves' ophthalmopathy and Graves' hyperthyroidism. For repertoire sequencing, the TCR beta CDR3 regions were amplified from RNA transcripts. First-round RT-PCR with HTBI primers preceded a second-round multiplex PCR. Each CDR3 protein gets one entry after TCRdb re-called the multiplex PCR reads with MiXCR. The sample consists of about 48,000 distinct CDR3 sequences, around 45% of them appearing once. The CDR3 spans 14 residues. CDR1 is SGHKS and CDR2 is YYEKEE in the germline V gene (reference sequence). Unmatched junction bases numbered 8, after V lost 6 bases and J lost 6 bases.

The clonotype originates from an adult man with Graves' ophthalmopathy. The J gene is TRBJ1-1, the V gene TRBV5-5; TRBD1 agrees at 10 bases. The sample was peripheral blood. DNA of the CDR3: TGTGCCAGCACATGGACAGGGGGTTTCTCTGAAGCTTTCTTT. Protein sequence: CASTWTGGFSEAFF. The full variable domain, completed using reference TRBV5-5 and TRBJ1-1, is DAGVTQSPTHLIKTRGQQVTLRCSPISGHKSVSWYQQVLGQGPQFIFQYYEKEERGRGNFPDRFSARQFPNYSSELNVNALLLGDSALYLCASTWTGGFSEAFFGQGTRLTVV.